The 30 T cell receptor beta chains below come from one sample, sequenced in a study of cytomegalovirus exposure and HLA in healthy donors. In the PCR, 60 Vbeta and 13 Jbeta primers were used. Measured with immunoSEQ multiplex PCR; TCRdb has only the in-frame clones, and not every one. The sample lists some 110,000 clones; 70% to 80% were seen once. Specimen: PBMCs. The receptors were gathered from a man aged 25-45 years in good health and CMV-seronegative.

The V and J genes are TRBV9 and TRBJ2-3; 8 bases are shared with TRBD1. V lost 1 base, J lost 3 bases, and 10 bases stayed unmatched. The V gene's germline CDR1 is SGDLS and CDR2 YYNGEE. The CDR3 runs 17 residues. CDR3 nucleotides: TGTGCCAGCAGCGTAATGATAGTGGACAGGGAGACAGATACGCAGTATTTT. Residues: CASSVMIVDRETDTQYF.

The rearrangement links TRBV5-6 to TRBJ2-7; D is possibly TRBD1 (6 bases). V lost 4 bases to trimming and J lost 3 bases, with 11 bases between them. This CDR3 is built from 13 residues. CDR1 is SGHDT, CDR2 YYEEEE, per germline. The CDR3: CASSAGEYYEQYF. DNA of the CDR3: TGTGCCAGCAGCGCAGGGGAGTACTACGAGCAGTACTTC. Full variable domain (rest looked up from reference TRBV5-6 and TRBJ2-7): DAGVTQSPTHLIKTRGQQVTLRCSPKSGHDTVSWYQQALGQGPQFIFQYYEEEERQRGNFPDRFSGHQFPNYSSELNVNALLLGDSALYLCASSAGEYYEQYFGPGTRLTVT.

The chain employs TRBV19 and TRBJ1-1; 7 bases are a match to TRBD1. Germline lookup yields CDR1 LNHDA and CDR2 SQIVND (reference sequence). V lost 3 bases and J lost 5; bases outside the gene matches: 3. CDR3 size: 13 residues. CDR3 DNA: TGTGCCAGTAGTATTACAGGGGTTACTGAAGCTTTCTTT. Encoded protein: CASSITGVTEAFF.

This clone was detected only a few times. This chain connects TRBV28 to TRBJ1-3; 9 bases line up with TRBD1. The ends lost 5 bases at V and 9 bases at J; junction bases unmatched: 11. Germline CDR1 and CDR2: MDHEN and SYDVKM. The length of the CDR3 is 15 residues. In DNA, the CDR3 is TGTGCCAGCAGTCCGAGGACAGGGGCCTGGGGCACCATATATTTT. This sequence encodes CASSPRTGAWGTIYF.

The chain employs TRBV29-1 and TRBJ1-3; D is unclear. V lost 6 bases and J 0 bases, leaving 18 bases between the germline ends. The CDR3 runs to 16 residues. Germline V CDR1 and CDR2: SQVTM, ANQGSEA. The DNA of the CDR3 is TGCAGCGTGCCCGAGGGCGGCTCGAGCTCTGGAAACACCATATATTTT. As protein: CSVPEGGSSSGNTIYF.

This clone has only a few counts. The CDR3 reads CASSEGAFEAFF. For the CDR3, the DNA is TGTGCCAGCAGTGAAGGAGCGTTTGAAGCTTTCTTT. This chain links TRBV6-1 with TRBJ1-1, with unresolved D. This CDR3 spans 12 amino acids. The germline V gene encodes CDR1 MNHNS and CDR2 SASEGT. V lost 1 base, J lost 7 bases, and 7 bases lay in between.

This rearrangement joins TRBV19 to TRBJ2-5; a possible D gene is TRBD1 (6 bases). Germline values: CDR1 LNHDA, CDR2 SQIVND (reference sequence). V was shortened by 3 bases and J by 1 base, with 9 bases between the two germline ends. This CDR3 spans 14 amino acids. CDR3 amino acids: CASSMWGRQETQYF. The CDR3 DNA sequence: TGTGCCAGTAGTATGTGGGGGCGCCAAGAGACCCAGTACTTC. The whole variable domain, filled in from reference TRBV19 and TRBJ2-5, reads DGGITQSPKYLFRKEGQNVTLSCEQNLNHDAMYWYRQDPGQGLRLIYYSQIVNDFQKGDIAEGYSVSREKKESFPLTVTSAQKNPTAFYLCASSMWGRQETQYFGPGTRLLVL.

The V call is TRBV18, the J call TRBJ2-1, with 8 bases fitting TRBD2. This CDR3 has 14 residues. Germline values: CDR1 KGHSH, CDR2 LQKENI. V lost 4 bases and J lost 8; bases outside the gene matches: 7. DNA for the CDR3: TGTGCCAGCTCACTGCAGAGCGGGGGAGATGAGCAGTTCTTC. This encodes CASSLQSGGDEQFF.

The chain couples TRBV27 to TRBJ2-3, with 11 bases identical to TRBD1. J was trimmed by 4 bases and V by 5 bases; bases with no gene match: 8. Germline V gene lookup returns CDR1 MNHEY and CDR2 SMNVEV (reference sequence). The CDR3 consists of 16 residues. The CDR3 sequence is CASSPRTGGVPDTQYF. CDR3 DNA sequence: TGTGCCAGCAGTCCAAGGACAGGGGGCGTCCCAGATACGCAGTATTTT.

The DNA for the CDR3 is TGTGCCAGCAGTTCGGGACTGCGTGGTTACGAGCAGTACTTC. This codes for CASSSGLRGYEQYF. The V call is TRBV27, the J call TRBJ2-7; weak D call: TRBD2 (6 bases). The CDR3 loop spans 14 amino acids. V lost 4 bases and J lost 4, with 14 bases in between. Germline-derived CDR1 and CDR2 are MNHEY and SMNVEV (reference sequence).

The rearrangement joins TRBV28 to TRBJ1-1; 8 nucleotides agree with TRBD1. The CDR3 loop spans 13 amino acids. Germline values: CDR1 MDHEN, CDR2 SYDVKM. Unmatched junction bases numbered 4, after V lost 7 bases and J lost 3 bases. The CDR3 sequence is CASTLDRDTEAFF. The CDR3 coding sequence is TGTGCCAGCACCCTGGACAGGGACACTGAAGCTTTCTTT.

The chain is built from TRBV7-2 and TRBJ2-3, with TRBD2 matching over 10 bases. The CDR3 has 16 amino acids. CDR1 is SGHTA and CDR2 is FQGNSA in the germline V gene. With 2 bases clipped from V and 2 bases from J, the junction kept 4 bases outside the gene matches. The CDR3 protein is CASSLRTSGATDTQYF. CDR3 bases: TGTGCCAGCAGCTTAAGGACTAGCGGAGCCACAGATACGCAGTATTTT.

This chain joins TRBV7-9 and TRBJ2-1; D might be TRBD1 (6 bases). The germline V gene has CDR1 SEHNR and CDR2 FQNEAQ (reference sequence). Trimming shortened V by 4 bases and J by 7 bases, and 20 bases separated the two germline ends. The length of the CDR3 is 16 residues. The CDR3 nucleotides read TGTGCCAGCAGCTCTCCAACGGGACAAATCAAGAATGAGCAGTTCTTC. Its protein product is CASSSPTGQIKNEQFF.

A remark on this clone: The same CDR3 can be traced to other DNA sequences in this sample. This chain links TRBV30 with TRBJ1-2, with D hard to call. V lost 0 bases and J 2 bases, leaving 10 bases between the germline ends. The CDR3 covers 14 residues. Germline-derived CDR1 and CDR2 are GTSNPN and SVGIG (reference sequence). The CDR3 reads CAWSVLGRNYGYTF. The CDR3 DNA follows: TGTGCCTGGAGTGTACTAGGCCGGAACTATGGCTACACCTTC.

This chain links TRBV18 with TRBJ2-2; 14 bases fit TRBD2. The CDR3 is 17 residues long. Germline assignment: CDR1 KGHSH and CDR2 LQKENI. V was pared by 3 bases and J by 6 bases, with 6 bases of the junction left unmatched. The CDR3 protein is CASSPGLAGEWPGELFF. CDR3 sequence (DNA): TGTGCCAGCTCACCGGGACTAGCGGGAGAATGGCCCGGGGAGCTGTTTTTT.

V is TRBV28 and J is TRBJ1-2; 12 positions agree with TRBD1. CDR1 is MDHEN, CDR2 SYDVKM, per germline. Trimming at V came to 6 bases and at J to 8 bases, leaving 16 bases not matched to a gene. The CDR3 has 17 amino acids. The DNA for the CDR3 is TGTGCCAGCAGCTTGCCCTTCGGGACAGGGGGCGCAGGCGGCTACACCTTC. This gives the protein CASSLPFGTGGAGGYTF.

The rearrangement uses TRBV9 and TRBJ2-3; TRBD1 matches 7 bases. The CDR3 covers 17 residues. Germline trimming cut 6 bases from V and 0 bases from J; bases unmatched to any gene: 13. Germline loops: CDR1 SGDLS, CDR2 YYNGEE. CDR3 sequence reads: CASTRSGQPTSTDTQYF. The DNA of the CDR3 is TGTGCCAGCACCCGATCGGGACAGCCGACGAGCACAGATACGCAGTATTTT. Drawing the rest from reference TRBV9 and TRBJ2-3, the complete variable domain is DSGVTQTPKHLITATGQRVTLRCSPRSGDLSVYWYQQSLDQGLQFLIQYYNGEERAKGNILERFSAQQFPDLHSELNLSSLELGDSALYFCASTRSGQPTSTDTQYFGPGTRLTVL.

V and J are TRBV4-3 and TRBJ1-4; no clear D. V was clipped by 3 bases and J by 4 bases, with 15 bases between them. Germline CDR1 and CDR2: LGHNA and YSLEER. The length of the CDR3 is 16 residues. The CDR3 DNA follows: TGCGCCAGCAGCCACTATGTAAATGAGCTTAATGAAAAACTGTTTTTT. Amino acid sequence: CASSHYVNELNEKLFF.

This clone was seen a few times. The rearrangement uses TRBV10-3 and TRBJ1-5; 9 bases agree with TRBD1. The CDR3 is made up of 14 amino acids. Looked up from germline, CDR1 is ENHRY and CDR2 is SYGVKD. V lost 6 bases, J lost 5 bases, and 5 bases stayed unmatched. CDR3 in DNA: TGTGCCATCAGGGGACAGGGTCAGGATCAGCCCCAGCATTTT. Its translation is CAIRGQGQDQPQHF.

J is TRBJ1-1 and V is TRBV27; D perhaps matches TRBD1 (6 bases). Germline CDR1 MNHEY, CDR2 SMNVEV (reference sequence). V was cut by 8 bases and J by 1 base, with 17 bases left in between. CDR3 length: 15 residues. The CDR3 here is CASWSAGVGNTEAFF. The CDR3, as DNA: TGTGCCAGCTGGTCGGCAGGGGTGGGGAACACTGAAGCTTTCTTT.

This chain connects TRBV18 to TRBJ2-6; D uncertain. Germline V gene sequence: CDR1 KGHSH, CDR2 LQKENI. CDR3 length equals 16 residues. Trimming removed 0 bases from V and 2 bases from J, with 8 bases in between. The CDR3 nucleotides read TGTGCCAGCTCACCACCTCTCTCAGCTGGGGCCAACGTCCTGACTTTC. It translates to CASSPPLSAGANVLTF. The variable domain in full, completed from reference TRBV18 and TRBJ2-6, reads NAGVMQNPRHLVRRRGQEARLRCSPMKGHSHVYWYRQLPEEGLKFMVYLQKENIIDESGMPKERFSAEFPKEGPSILRIQQVVRGDSAAYFCASSPPLSAGANVLTFGAGSRLTVL.

The V and J genes are TRBV15 and TRBJ2-7, with a tentative D call TRBD2 (6 bases). CDR1 and CDR2 from the germline V gene are LNHNV and YYDKDF (reference sequence). The V and J ends lost 0 bases and 10 bases respectively, with 25 bases between them. The CDR3 has 17 residues. In DNA, the CDR3 is TGTGCCACCAGCAGAGATAGCGGAGCGCCCGACCTCTTCAATCAGTACTTC. Translated: CATSRDSGAPDLFNQYF. Looking up the rest from reference TRBV15 and TRBJ2-7 gives the full variable domain: DAMVIQNPRYQVTQFGKPVTLSCSQTLNHNVMYWYQQKSSQAPKLLFHYYDKDFNNEADTPDNFQSRRPNTSFCFLDIRSPGLGDTAMYLCATSRDSGAPDLFNQYFGPGTRLTVT.

This rearrangement joins TRBV27 to TRBJ2-2, with a possible D match to TRBD1 (6 bases). Trimming left V 2 bases short and J 1 base short, with 11 bases between. CDR1 MNHEY and CDR2 SMNVEV come from the germline V gene (reference sequence). The CDR3 totals 16 residues. CDR3 bases: TGTGCCAGCAGTTTAATAGGGACATTGAACACCGGGGAGCTGTTTTTT. Translated: CASSLIGTLNTGELFF.

The V call is TRBV6-1, the J call TRBJ1-2; 9 bases line up with TRBD1. CDR1 is MNHNS, CDR2 SASEGT, per germline. CDR3 length: 14 residues. The V and J ends lost 4 bases and 3 bases, in that order; junction bases with no gene match: 3. The CDR3 region has the DNA TGTGCCAGCAGTGTCCGGACAGGGGACTATGGCTACACCTTC. It translates to CASSVRTGDYGYTF.

A few counts support this clone. The rearrangement uses TRBV6-5 and TRBJ2-7, with D possibly being TRBD1 (5 bases). This CDR3 region has 14 residues. The germline V gene encodes CDR1 MNHEY and CDR2 SVGAGI. V was pared by 3 bases and J by 2 bases, with 11 bases between. CDR3 sequence reads: CASSYNRSPYEQYF. CDR3 bases: TGTGCCAGCAGTTATAACAGGAGTCCCTACGAGCAGTACTTC.

This clone occurred a few times. The chain combines TRBV5-1 with TRBJ2-7; 8 bases match TRBD2. Germline CDR1 and CDR2: SGHRS and YFSETQ. The ends lost 0 bases at V and 2 bases at J; junction bases unmatched: 4. The CDR3 consists of 15 residues. The CDR3 bases are TGCGCCAGCAGCTTGGGTATAGCGGGGACCTACGAGCAGTACTTC. Its translation: CASSLGIAGTYEQYF.

The DNA of the CDR3 is TGTGCCAGCAGCCAAGAGGTCTCCCCAGGCTATTCCTACGAGCAGTACTTC. It is translated as CASSQEVSPGYSYEQYF. This rearrangement joins TRBV14 to TRBJ2-7; D not certain. The germline V gene encodes CDR1 SGHDN and CDR2 FVKESK. V was cut by 0 bases and J by 1 base, with 16 bases left in between. The CDR3 sequence is 17 residues long. Supplemented by reference TRBV14 and TRBJ2-7, the full variable domain reads EAGVTQFPSHSVIEKGQTVTLRCDPISGHDNLYWYRRVMGKEIKFLLHFVKESKQDESGMPNNRFLAERTGGTYSTLKVQPAELEDSGVYFCASSQEVSPGYSYEQYFGPGTRLTVT.

V and J are TRBV5-1 and TRBJ1-2; D is uncertain. The germline CDR1 and CDR2 sequences are SGHRS and YFSETQ. Deletions cut 4 bases from V and 6 bases from J, with 19 bases between. CDR3 size: 15 residues. The CDR3 DNA reads TGCGCCAGCAGCCTAACGGGGAACCGGAGGGATGGCTACACCTTC. Translating it yields CASSLTGNRRDGYTF.

This clone was found once. V usage is TRBV4-3 and J usage is TRBJ2-7; TRBD2 matches 7 bases. This CDR3 has 17 amino acids. V lost 0 bases, J lost 0 bases, and 8 bases stayed unmatched. Germline CDR1 is LGHNA and CDR2 is YSLEER. CDR3 bases: TGCGCCAGCAGCCAAGATCGGACTAGGGGTTCCTCCTACGAGCAGTACTTC. Residues: CASSQDRTRGSSYEQYF.

The chain carries TRBV21-1 and TRBJ2-2; TRBD1 is the table's D call and was not checked against the DNA. TRBV21-1 is classified as a pseudogene. The CDR3 contains 16 residues. CDR3 residues: CASSKEDRGSTGELFF. Written as DNA, the CDR3 is TGTGCCAGCAGCAAAGAGGACAGGGGCAGCACCGGGGAGCTGTTTTTT.